The rows below give T cell receptor beta chains drawn from one sample of a study of blood T cell repertoires in COVID-19. Sequencing used immunoSEQ multiplex PCR; TCRdb keeps in-frame clones, though not all of them. The table lists 280,000 or so clones, approximately 88% of them singletons, with 5.5% to 8% in the top ten. The sequenced sample consisted of peripheral blood. All receptors come from a woman aged 30 to 39 who had recovered from COVID-19. Each CDR3 is given with its conserved first and last residue. Fields, in order: V gene, D gene, clone size, J gene, CDR3 DNA, CDR3 protein. The D gene is left open where the match is weak. Not all rows give a size; the values are once, few, many and, for expanded clones, a class.

TRBV24-1	TRBD1	-	TRBJ2-7	TGTGCCACCAGTGACCCCAAGGGGGACAGGGGACCCTACGAGCAGTACTTC	CATSDPKGDRGPYEQYF
TRBV29-1	-	few	TRBJ2-5	TGCAGCGTTGAAGTTAGCAGCGAGACCCAGTACTTC	CSVEVSSETQYF
TRBV2	-	-	TRBJ2-7	TGTGCCAGCAGCAGGTTTACCTACGAGCAGTACTTC	CASSRFTYEQYF
TRBV7-2	TRBD2	once	TRBJ2-5	TGTGCCAGCAGCTTAGTTGCTAGCGGCAGTGACGAGACCCAGTACTTC	CASSLVASGSDETQYF
TRBV4-3	-	-	TRBJ1-5	TGCGCCAGCAGCCAGAAACTGACTTCCAGCAATCAGCCCCAGCATTTT	CASSQKLTSSNQPQHF
TRBV4-2	-	-	TRBJ1-4	TGTGCCAGCAGCCAAGATCAACAGGGAGATGAAAAACTGTTTTTT	CASSQDQQGDEKLFF
TRBV4-2	TRBD1	-	TRBJ2-7	TGTGCCAGCACCCAAACCGGGACAGGGGGGGAGCAGTACTTC	CASTQTGTGGEQYF
TRBV20-1	-	-	TRBJ1-5	TGCAGTGCTAGTGGCAGTTATAGCAATCAGCCCCAGCATTTT	CSASGSYSNQPQHF
TRBV27	-	once	TRBJ2-7	TGTGCCAGCAGTTTTTTAGGGGACTCGGGCGAGCAGTACTTC	CASSFLGDSGEQYF
TRBV18	-	-	TRBJ2-7	TGTGCCAGCTCACCGACTACAGTCTCCTACGAGCAGTACTTC	CASSPTTVSYEQYF
TRBV4-1	TRBD2	-	TRBJ2-5	TGCGCCAGCAGCCAAGGACTGTTCGGGGGGACTCGTAAAGAGACCCAGTACTTC	CASSQGLFGGTRKETQYF
TRBV10-2	-	-	TRBJ1-6	TGCGCCAGCAGTGAAATAGCTACAGGTTACTCACCCCTCCACTTT	CASSEIATGYSPLHF
TRBV7-3	-	-	TRBJ2-2	TGTGCCAGCAGCTTAAGCGGGAACACCGGGGAGCTGTTTTTT	CASSLSGNTGELFF
TRBV6-5	TRBD2	-	TRBJ2-1	TGTGCCAGCAGTTACAAGACTAGCGGGGCTCGGTCTGAGCAGTTCTTC	CASSYKTSGARSEQFF
TRBV12-3/TRBV12-4	-	-	TRBJ2-5	TGTGCCAGCAGTGCGGACAGCCGAGAGACCCAGTACTTC	CASSADSRETQYF
TRBV5-5	-	once	TRBJ1-3	TGTGCCAGCAGCTTTACCGGCTCTGGAAACACCATATATTTT	CASSFTGSGNTIYF
TRBV5-1	TRBD1	-	TRBJ1-1	TGCGCCAGCAGCTTGTCACAGGGGGCCACTGAAGCTTTCTTT	CASSLSQGATEAFF
TRBV2	TRBD1	-	TRBJ1-4	TGTGCCAGCAGGACGAATAGGACAGGGGGAGCAACTAATGAAAAACTGTTTTTT	CASRTNRTGGATNEKLFF
TRBV29-1	TRBD2	once	TRBJ2-1	TGCAGCGCCTCACTAGCGACTCTCTCCTACAATGAGCAGTTCTTC	CSASLATLSYNEQFF
TRBV5-1	TRBD1	-	TRBJ1-1	TGCGCCAGCAGCCTACTGGGACAGGGGAGCGGAGCCACTGAAGCTTTCTTT	CASSLLGQGSGATEAFF
TRBV3-1/TRBV3-2	-	-	TRBJ1-1	TGTGCCAGCAGCGACACAGGGTTACTAACTGAAGCTTTCTTT	CASSDTGLLTEAFF
TRBV4-2	-	few	TRBJ2-5	TGTGCCAGCAGCCAAACAGGGATTGGGGAGACCCAGTACTTC	CASSQTGIGETQYF
TRBV5-1	-	-	TRBJ2-3	TGCGCCAGCAGCTTGGAGGCCGGCGGGACAGATACGCAGTATTTT	CASSLEAGGTDTQYF
TRBV28	-	few	TRBJ2-2	TGTGCCAGCAGTTTCCGATCAGTGGGGGCTAGGGCTTCCGGGGAGCTGTTTTTT	CASSFRSVGARASGELFF
TRBV28	TRBD1	few	TRBJ1-5	TGTGCCAGCAGTCTCCCAGGGGGCGGTCAGCCCCAGCATTTT	CASSLPGGGQPQHF
TRBV6-5	-	-	TRBJ1-2	TGTGCCAGCAGTTCGAACAGGGCTCAAGCTAACTATGGCTACACCTTC	CASSSNRAQANYGYTF
TRBV5-1	-	-	TRBJ1-5	TGCGCCAGCAGCGTTGCGAACAGCAATCAGCCCCAGCATTTT	CASSVANSNQPQHF